Presented here are 9 T cell receptor beta chains from one specimen sequenced in a study (TCRdb year 2016). Library generation was performed with RT-PCR. This sample was sequenced with an Illumina MiSeq. Using fastp at Q25 and MiXCR, TCRdb reprocessed the public reads and kept productive beta chains. One record per CDR3 amino acid sequence lists the most common genes and DNA. In all, the sample holds about 680,000 distinct CDR3 sequences, and approximately 14% of those were seen once. The biggest ten clones account for 3% to 4.5% of the sample. Sequenced material: memory CD4+ T cells from blood. Receptors originate from a female donor in good health, serving as a healthy control.

The chain joins TRBV24-1 to TRBJ2-1; 14 nucleotides line up with TRBD2. This CDR3 comprises 18 residues. Germline V gene sequence: CDR1 KGHDR, CDR2 SFDVKD. J was trimmed by 5 bases and V by 0 bases; bases with no gene match: 5. The chain's CDR3 is CATSDLTPTSGRDNEQFF. CDR3 sequence (DNA): TGTGCCACCAGTGATTTGACCCCGACTAGCGGGAGGGACAATGAGCAGTTCTTC.

The rearrangement links TRBV29-1 to TRBJ1-3; D ambiguous. V was shortened by 6 bases and J by 4 bases, with 16 bases between the two germline ends. Germline V gene data show CDR1 as SQVTM and CDR2 as ANQGSEA. The CDR3 is 14 residues long. CDR3 in amino acids: CSVRLGPRGNTIYF. The CDR3 region has the DNA TGCAGCGTGAGACTCGGACCTAGGGGAAACACCATATATTTT.

The chain links TRBV28 to TRBJ1-1; D is perhaps TRBD1 (5 bases). Germline CDR1 and CDR2: MDHEN and SYDVKM. V was shortened by 5 bases and J by 10 bases, with 20 bases between the two germline ends. The CDR3 covers 14 residues. The CDR3 spells CASSGTGAQRRAFF. CDR3 DNA: TGTGCCAGCAGTGGGACCGGGGCGCAGAGGCGAGCTTTCTTT.

This clonotype was counted a few times. The CDR3 DNA reads as TGTGCCAGCAGCTTAGAGACAGCCCTAGCCAAAAACATTCAGTACTTC. It is translated as CASSLETALAKNIQYF. This sequence joins TRBV7-2 and TRBJ2-4, with D possibly matching TRBD1 (5 bases). The CDR3 contains 16 residues. V was shortened by 1 base and J by 0 bases, with 10 bases between the two germline ends. CDR1 SGHTA and CDR2 FQGNSA come from the germline V gene.

This clonotype was observed many times. J is TRBJ2-1 and V is TRBV10-3; TRBD1 might be the D (6 bases). Deletions cut 7 bases from V and 7 bases from J, with 17 bases between. The CDR3 covers 14 residues. CDR1 is ENHRY and CDR2 is SYGVKD in the germline V gene. The CDR3 nucleotides read TGTGCCATCACCCCGGAACAGGGTAGGAATGAGCAGTTCTTC. It is translated as CAITPEQGRNEQFF.

This clonotype was observed many times. The chain recombines TRBV7-2 with TRBJ2-7; 11 nucleotides agree with TRBD2. CDR3 size: 15 residues. Germline CDR1 SGHTA, CDR2 FQGNSA. The V segment lost 5 bases and the J segment 4 bases; nucleotides outside the gene matches: 7. The CDR3 region has the DNA TGTGCCAGCAGCCAACTAGCGGGAGATCCTTACGAGCAGTACTTC. This translates into CASSQLAGDPYEQYF. Full variable domain (outside the CDR3, taken from reference TRBV7-2 and TRBJ2-7): GAGVSQSPSNKVTEKGKDVELRCDPISGHTALYWYRQSLGQGLEFLIYFQGNSAPDKSGLPSDRFSAERTGGSVSTLTIQRTQQEDSAVYLCASSQLAGDPYEQYFGPGTRLTVT.

The chain links TRBV7-9 to TRBJ2-5; possible D gene TRBD1, 6 bases. The V end lost 4 bases, the J end lost 0 bases, and 12 bases lay between the germline ends. CDR3 length: 15 amino acids. Per the germline V gene, CDR1 is SEHNR and CDR2 is FQNEAQ (reference sequence). CDR3 loop: CASSSGQTNQETQYF. CDR3 nucleotide sequence: TGTGCCAGCAGCTCGGGACAAACGAACCAAGAGACCCAGTACTTC.

This clonotype was picked up a small number of times. The J gene is TRBJ1-2, the V gene TRBV3-1; D gene ambiguous. Trimming took off 5 bases at V and 8 bases at J, with 15 bases between the two ends. The germline V gene encodes CDR1 LGHDT and CDR2 YNNKEL (reference sequence). CDR3 size: 13 residues. Here the CDR3 reads CASSVTALDGYTF. As DNA, the CDR3 is TGTGCCAGCAGCGTGACGGCCTTGGACGGCTACACCTTC.

This clonotype was detected ten times or more. The CDR3 sequence: CSANDREAGQFF. In DNA, the CDR3 is TGCAGTGCAAACGACAGGGAGGCCGGGCAGTTCTTC. The gene calls are TRBV20-1 and TRBJ2-1; D is perhaps TRBD1 (7 bases). V was pared by 6 bases and J by 12 bases, with 18 bases between. Germline CDR1 DFQATT, CDR2 SNEGSKA (reference sequence). This CDR3 spans 12 amino acids.